A selection of T cell receptor beta chains follows, all from one sample in a study of blood T cell repertoires in COVID-19. Profiled with immunoSEQ multiplex PCR; TCRdb holds only in-frame clones, not every one. The sample lists about 70,000 clones, roughly 87% occurring once. Specimen: peripheral blood. Receptors originate from a woman under 30 with acute or convalescent COVID-19. CDR3s include the opening cysteine and the closing phenylalanine or tryptophan. Fields, in order: D gene, V gene, clone size, J gene, CDR3 protein, CDR3 DNA. The D gene is left open where the match is weak. Size values are once, few and many counts, or a class for expanded clones, and some rows have none.

>.|TRBV12-3/TRBV12-4|few|TRBJ1-1
CASSRNTEAFF
TGTGCCAGCAGCAGGAACACTGAAGCTTTCTTT
>TRBD2|TRBV6-6|.|TRBJ2-3
CASSLLAGGTTDTQYF
TGTGCCAGCAGCCTGTTAGCGGGAGGGACCACAGATACGCAGTATTTT
>.|TRBV5-1|.|TRBJ2-5
CASSPEASRSETQYF
TGCGCCAGCAGCCCGGAGGCTAGCCGGTCGGAGACCCAGTACTTC
>TRBD1|TRBV7-2|.|TRBJ1-4
CASSAEGGGEKLFF
TGTGCCAGCAGCGCGGAAGGGGGCGGTGAAAAACTGTTTTTT
>.|TRBV19|.|TRBJ1-1
CASRLQGAGRGTEAFF
TGTGCCAGTAGGCTCCAGGGAGCGGGCAGAGGCACTGAAGCTTTCTTT
>TRBD2|TRBV5-4|.|TRBJ2-1
CASSPRVAGGYGGFEQFF
TGTGCCAGCAGCCCGCGGGTAGCGGGGGGTTATGGGGGTTTTGAGCAGTTCTTC
>.|TRBV6-4|.|TRBJ2-7
CASRTAEDEQYF
TGTGCCAGCAGGACCGCGGAGGACGAGCAGTACTTC
>TRBD2|TRBV4-3|.|TRBJ2-2
CASSQGVAGNTGELFF
TGCGCCAGCAGCCAAGGAGTAGCGGGAAACACCGGGGAGCTGTTTTTT
>.|TRBV15|.|TRBJ2-1
CATSLRAYNEQFF
TGTGCCACCAGCCTAAGAGCCTACAATGAGCAGTTCTTC
>.|TRBV4-1|.|TRBJ1-2
CASSPSPAGKGGYTF
TGCGCCAGCAGCCCAAGCCCAGCGGGGAAGGGAGGCTACACCTTC
>TRBD2|TRBV4-3|once|TRBJ2-1
CASSQRPRTSGKDEQFF
TGCGCCAGCAGCCAACGCCCCCGGACTAGCGGGAAGGATGAGCAGTTCTTC
>.|TRBV27|.|TRBJ2-7
CASSPLEAEQYF
TGTGCCAGCAGTCCACTAGAAGCCGAGCAGTACTTC
>TRBD2|TRBV2|.|TRBJ2-1
CASRYSGSWSNEQFF
TGTGCCAGCAGATATAGCGGGAGCTGGTCGAATGAGCAGTTCTTC
>.|TRBV28|few|TRBJ2-4
CASHSGGVAKNIQYF
TGTGCCAGCCACTCGGGCGGGGTGGCCAAAAACATTCAGTACTTC
>.|TRBV9|.|TRBJ2-1
CASSVEEAYNEQFF
TGTGCCAGCAGCGTAGAGGAAGCGTACAATGAGCAGTTCTTC
>.|TRBV29-1|.|TRBJ2-2
CSVERDIAGELFF
TGCAGCGTTGAGAGGGATATTGCCGGGGAGCTGTTTTTT
>TRBD2|TRBV3-1/TRBV3-2|.|TRBJ2-1
CASSQDGGGRDRSYNEQFF
TGTGCCAGCAGCCAAGATGGTGGCGGGAGAGATCGTTCCTACAATGAGCAGTTCTTC
>TRBD1|TRBV3-1/TRBV3-2|.|TRBJ2-2
CASSQRTGDTGELFF
TGTGCCAGCAGCCAGAGGACAGGGGACACCGGGGAGCTGTTTTTT
>TRBD2|TRBV6-1|.|TRBJ2-2
CASSDGLAGGPGTGELFF
TGTGCCAGCAGTGACGGACTAGCGGGGGGGCCGGGCACCGGGGAGCTGTTTTTT
>.|TRBV5-4|.|TRBJ1-2
CASSLVGEGFGYTF
TGTGCCAGCAGCTTGGTAGGGGAAGGCTTTGGCTACACCTTC
>.|TRBV4-1|.|TRBJ1-6
CASSQEWAGSPLHF
TGCGCCAGCAGCCAAGAGTGGGCAGGTTCACCCCTCCACTTT
>TRBD1|TRBV18|.|TRBJ1-6
CASSPRDSRTSPLHF
TGTGCCAGCTCACCACGGGACAGTAGGACTTCACCCCTCCACTTT
>TRBD2|TRBV19|.|TRBJ2-2
CASSIASGLVTGELFF
TGTGCCAGTAGTATAGCTAGCGGGCTTGTCACCGGGGAGCTGTTTTTT
>TRBD2|TRBV18|.|TRBJ2-3
CASSPRGSGGAPDTQYF
TGTGCCAGCTCACCCCGGGGGAGCGGGGGGGCTCCAGATACGCAGTATTTT
>.|TRBV6-1|few|TRBJ1-5
CASSEGGASQPQHF
TGTGCCAGCAGTGAGGGGGGGGCAAGTCAGCCCCAGCATTTT
>.|TRBV3-1/TRBV3-2|.|TRBJ2-1
CASSQGSRRDNEQFF
TGTGCCAGCAGCCAAGGTTCTAGGAGGGACAATGAGCAGTTCTTC
>TRBD1|TRBV18|once|TRBJ1-6
CASSRDRENSPLHF
TGTGCCAGCTCGCGGGACAGGGAGAATTCACCCCTCCACTTT
>TRBD2|TRBV7-2|.|TRBJ2-1
CASSLVVLAGSEQFF
TGTGCCAGCAGCTTAGTTGTTTTAGCGGGTAGTGAGCAGTTCTTC
>.|TRBV3-1/TRBV3-2|.|TRBJ2-5
CASSQREGGQRSQETQYF
TGTGCCAGCAGCCAAAGAGAGGGGGGACAGCGAAGCCAAGAGACCCAGTACTTC
>.|TRBV6-5|.|TRBJ2-7
CASRGALAYEQYF
TGTGCCAGCAGGGGGGCCCTAGCCTACGAGCAGTACTTC
>.|TRBV20-1|once|TRBJ1-4
CSASNRDNEKLFF
TGCAGTGCTAGTAACAGGGATAATGAAAAACTGTTTTTT
>.|TRBV7-6|.|TRBJ2-6
CASSLQGTGANVLTF
TGTGCCAGCAGCTTACAGGGTACCGGGGCCAACGTCCTGACTTTC
>.|TRBV4-3|.|TRBJ2-7
CASSQELRGDEQYF
TGCGCCAGCAGCCAAGAACTCAGGGGAGACGAGCAGTACTTC
>TRBD1|TRBV7-2|few|TRBJ1-5
CASSARTGGNQPQHF
TGTGCCAGCAGCGCCAGGACAGGGGGAAATCAGCCCCAGCATTTT